Below, 26 T cell receptor beta chains from the same sample are listed, as sequenced in a study of blood T cell repertoires in COVID-19. Assay: immunoSEQ multiplex PCR; the TCRdb copy retains only in-frame clones and omits some. The table lists tens of thousands of clones, about 88% of them singletons, with 9.5% to 15% in the top ten. Sequenced material: peripheral blood. The source of these receptors is a man between 70 and 80 years old with active or convalescent COVID-19.

The chain is built from TRBV5-1 and TRBJ1-2; TRBD1 aligns across 8 bases. The V gene's germline CDR1 is SGHRS and CDR2 YFSETQ. The CDR3 extends over 13 amino acids. V lost 6 bases, J lost 4 bases, and 5 bases stayed unmatched. CDR3 in amino acids: CASNQGASYGYTF. CDR3 in DNA: TGCGCCAGCAACCAGGGGGCTTCCTATGGCTACACCTTC.

The chain joins TRBV6-5 to TRBJ2-1, with D possibly matching TRBD1 (6 bases). V lost 8 bases to trimming and J lost 6 bases, with 14 bases between them. This CDR3 spans 13 amino acids. Germline CDR1 and CDR2: MNHEY and SVGAGI. As DNA, the CDR3 is TGTGCCAGCTACCGGGACAACCGCAATGAGCAGTTCTTC. This codes for CASYRDNRNEQFF.

This sequence joins TRBV4-2 and TRBJ1-2; D remains ambiguous. Germline loops: CDR1 LGHNA, CDR2 YNFKEQ. The CDR3 contains 15 residues. Deletions cut 1 base from V and 2 bases from J, with 11 bases between. In DNA form, the CDR3 reads TGTGCCAGCAGCCAAGGCGGCGGGGAAAACTATGGCTACACCTTC. It specifies CASSQGGGENYGYTF.

The CDR3 here is CASSLRTEKLFF. The CDR3 DNA follows: TGTGCCAGCAGTTTAAGGACAGAAAAACTGTTTTTT. This sequence joins TRBV12-3 or TRBV12-4 and TRBJ1-4; D might be TRBD1 (5 bases). With 2 bases removed from V and 8 bases from J, the gap between germline ends came to 6 bases. The CDR3 length is 12 residues.

V usage is TRBV18 and J usage is TRBJ2-7, with a weak D call TRBD1 (5 bases). Germline CDR1 reads KGHSH; CDR2 reads LQKENI. V dropped 2 bases and J dropped 3 bases, with 17 bases sitting between them. There are 16 residues in the CDR3. The CDR3 coding sequence is TGTGCCAGCTCACCAGTAGATCAGGGCCTGAACTACGAGCAGTACTTC. Amino acid sequence: CASSPVDQGLNYEQYF. The entire variable domain, with the rest obtained from reference TRBV18 and TRBJ2-7, is as follows: NAGVMQNPRHLVRRRGQEARLRCSPMKGHSHVYWYRQLPEEGLKFMVYLQKENIIDESGMPKERFSAEFPKEGPSILRIQQVVRGDSAAYFCASSPVDQGLNYEQYFGPGTRLTVT.

In this sample, this clone turned up once. The chain has TRBV7-2 and TRBJ1-1; the D is unclear. This CDR3 is 13 amino acids long. From germline, CDR1 is SGHTA and CDR2 FQGNSA. Trimming shortened V by 5 bases and J by 3 bases, and 10 bases separated the two germline ends. Here the CDR3 reads CASSPRRDTEAFF. The CDR3 DNA reads as TGTGCCAGCAGCCCCCGACGGGACACTGAAGCTTTCTTT.

The chain employs TRBV19 and TRBJ1-1, with D perhaps matching TRBD1 (5 bases). The CDR3 is made up of 13 amino acids. The germline V gene encodes CDR1 LNHDA and CDR2 SQIVND (reference sequence). V shed 8 bases and J shed 1 base, with 11 bases lying between them. CDR3 in DNA: TGTGCCAGTGACACCGGGGGGAACACTGAAGCTTTCTTT. This encodes CASDTGGNTEAFF.

The table lists this clone with a count of one. The chain has TRBV21-1 and TRBJ1-5. TRBV21-1 corresponds to a pseudogene. CDR3 size: 16 residues. The CDR3 DNA reads TGTGCCAGCAGCAATATTTTTTATTATAGCAATCAGCCCCAGCATTTT. It is translated as CASSNIFYYSNQPQHF.

The rearrangement links TRBV6-1 to TRBJ2-3; D gene ambiguous. The V end lost 1 base, the J end lost 7 bases, and 6 bases lay between the germline ends. This CDR3 has 12 residues. Germline CDR1 reads MNHNS; CDR2 reads SASEGT. This CDR3 reads CASSEGPNTQYF. CDR3 DNA sequence: TGTGCCAGCAGTGAAGGTCCAAATACGCAGTATTTT.

This clone was seen more than once but under ten times. This chain connects TRBV25-1 to TRBJ2-7, with TRBD2 as a possible D gene (5 bases). Trimming removed 5 bases from V and 2 bases from J, with 13 bases in between. This CDR3 is 14 amino acids long. Germline V gene lookup returns CDR1 MGHDK and CDR2 SYGVNS. This chain's CDR3 is CASSLGGGTYEQYF. CDR3 coding DNA: TGTGCCAGCAGTCTAGGAGGAGGTACCTACGAGCAGTACTTC.

V is TRBV29-1 and J is TRBJ2-7, with 9 nucleotides matching TRBD1. V gave up 6 bases and J gave up 2 bases; unmatched junction bases: 5. Per germline, CDR1 SQVTM and CDR2 ANQGSEA. CDR3 length: 13 residues. CDR3 sequence: CSVQRQGAYEQYF. The CDR3 DNA is TGCAGCGTCCAACGACAGGGGGCCTACGAGCAGTACTTC.

The V and J genes are TRBV3-1 (or the pseudogene TRBV3-2) and TRBJ2-5; 8 positions match TRBD1. The CDR3 covers 16 residues. The V segment lost 4 bases and the J segment 0 bases; nucleotides outside the gene matches: 7. Germline-derived CDR1 and CDR2 are LGHDT and YNNKEL (reference sequence). In DNA form, the CDR3 reads TGTGCCAGCAGCCCAAACAGGGGGAAGTACCAAGAGACCCAGTACTTC. This gives the protein CASSPNRGKYQETQYF.

The V and J genes are TRBV7-2 and TRBJ2-7; tentative D call: TRBD2 (6 bases). The CDR3 covers 16 residues. Germline V CDR1 and CDR2: SGHTA, FQGNSA. The V end lost 1 base, the J end lost 2 bases, and 15 bases lay between the germline ends. DNA for the CDR3: TGTGCCAGCAGCTTAGTAGCCTCCGGGAGAACCTACGAGCAGTACTTC. Translating it yields CASSLVASGRTYEQYF. The full variable domain, its missing parts supplied by reference TRBV7-2 and TRBJ2-7, is GAGVSQSPSNKVTEKGKDVELRCDPISGHTALYWYRQSLGQGLEFLIYFQGNSAPDKSGLPSDRFSAERTGGSVSTLTIQRTQQEDSAVYLCASSLVASGRTYEQYFGPGTRLTVT.

V gene TRBV29-1 combines with J gene TRBJ1-1; D gene unclear. V lost 4 bases, J lost 3 bases, and 15 bases lay in between. Germline CDR1 reads SQVTM; CDR2 reads ANQGSEA. The CDR3 is 14 residues long. The CDR3 DNA is TGCAGCGTTGCGGGAGGCTCCTGGGACACTGAAGCTTTCTTT. It specifies CSVAGGSWDTEAFF.

The rearrangement uses TRBV11-2 and TRBJ1-2; possible D gene TRBD1, 6 bases. V was clipped by 4 bases and J by 8 bases, with 14 bases between them. CDR3 length: 13 amino acids. CDR1 SGHAT and CDR2 FQNNGV come from the germline V gene. CDR3 amino acids: CASSSSRQGGYTF. CDR3 coding DNA: TGTGCCAGCAGCTCCAGCAGGCAGGGGGGCTACACCTTC. Full variable domain (rest looked up from reference TRBV11-2 and TRBJ1-2): EAGVAQSPRYKIIEKRQSVAFWCNPISGHATLYWYQQILGQGPKLLIQFQNNGVVDDSQLPKDRFSAERLKGVDSTLKIQPAKLEDSAVYLCASSSSRQGGYTFGSGTRLTVV.

The chain has TRBV7-2 and TRBJ1-2; unclear D gene. This CDR3 is 15 amino acids long. V shed 5 bases and J shed 0 bases, with 13 bases lying between them. Looked up from germline, CDR1 is SGHTA and CDR2 is FQGNSA. Here the CDR3 reads CASSPYQVANYGYTF. DNA of the CDR3: TGTGCCAGCAGCCCGTACCAGGTAGCTAACTATGGCTACACCTTC.

The rearrangement links TRBV28 to TRBJ1-6; 9 bases are a match to TRBD1. The CDR3 runs to 16 residues. Germline V gene data show CDR1 as MDHEN and CDR2 as SYDVKM. The V and J ends lost 6 bases and 10 bases, in that order; junction bases with no gene match: 13. CDR3 amino acids: CASRRQPGQGGSPLHF. DNA for the CDR3: TGTGCCAGCAGGAGACAACCGGGACAGGGTGGATCACCCCTCCACTTT.

The rearrangement links TRBV3-1 (or the pseudogene TRBV3-2) to TRBJ2-3; D may be TRBD2 (7 bases). CDR1 and CDR2 (germline): LGHDT, YNNKEL (reference sequence). CDR3 size: 16 residues. With 4 bases removed from V and 8 bases from J, the gap between germline ends came to 22 bases. CDR3 region: CASSPDRRRGAGTQYF. CDR3 nucleotides: TGTGCCAGCAGCCCGGATCGGCGACGGGGGGCGGGTACGCAGTATTTT.

The chain carries TRBV2 and TRBJ1-5; TRBD1 matches at 12 bases. The CDR3 loop spans 15 amino acids. After removal of 6 bases from V and 4 bases from J, the junction contained 4 bases not matched to a gene. Per germline, CDR1 SNHLY and CDR2 FYNNEI. The CDR3 DNA follows: TGTGCCAGCAGGGGGACAGGGGGCGGGAATCAGCCCCAGCATTTT. It encodes CASRGTGGGNQPQHF.

The J gene is TRBJ2-3, the V gene TRBV2, with D unclear. The germline CDR1 and CDR2 sequences are SNHLY and FYNNEI. This CDR3 region has 14 residues. Trimming removed 5 bases at V and 0 bases at J, with 9 bases between. The CDR3 nucleotides are TGTGCCAGCAGTCCGTATTCTAGCACAGATACGCAGTATTTT. This gives the protein CASSPYSSTDTQYF.

This CDR3 reads CASSALIAGSNEQFF. For the CDR3, the DNA is TGTGCCAGCAGTGCCCTGATAGCGGGCAGCAATGAGCAGTTCTTC. The V and J genes are TRBV6-2 or TRBV6-3 and TRBJ2-1; TRBD2 matches 7 bases. V trimming: 5 bases; J trimming: 6 bases; junction bases outside the gene matches: 10. Germline V CDR1 and CDR2: MNHEY, SVGEGT. The CDR3 loop spans 15 amino acids.

This clone was picked up a small number of times. The chain is built from TRBV28 and TRBJ1-5; 10 bases are shared with TRBD1. The CDR3 sequence is 16 residues long. J gave up 2 bases and V 6 bases, and 7 bases lay outside the gene matches. Germline assignment: CDR1 MDHEN and CDR2 SYDVKM. The CDR3 sequence is CASRSGQGTRNQPQHF. In nucleotides, the CDR3 is TGTGCCAGCAGGTCGGGACAGGGGACCCGCAATCAGCCCCAGCATTTT.

The chain couples TRBV3-1 (or the pseudogene TRBV3-2) to TRBJ1-2, with 8 bases lining up with TRBD1. Germline-derived CDR1 and CDR2 are LGHDT and YNNKEL (reference sequence). The V gene end was trimmed by 2 bases and the J gene end by 8 bases; junction bases not matched to a gene: 10. This CDR3 has 15 amino acids. CDR3 in DNA: TGTGCCAGCAGCCAAACCAGACAGGGGAGGGACGGCTACACCTTC. It specifies CASSQTRQGRDGYTF.

The CDR3 nucleotides are TGTGCCACCAACAGGGAGACAGTTGGTGCAGATACGCAGTATTTT. Amino acid sequence: CATNRETVGADTQYF. V is TRBV28 and J is TRBJ2-3, with D possibly matching TRBD1 (6 bases). V gave up 10 bases and J gave up 4 bases, with 21 bases separating them. The CDR3 has 15 amino acids. Germline CDR1 reads MDHEN; CDR2 reads SYDVKM.

V and J are TRBV4-3 and TRBJ2-7, with 10 bases aligning to TRBD2. The CDR3 extends over 16 amino acids. Unmatched junction bases numbered 8, after V lost 4 bases and J lost 2 bases. In germline, CDR1 is LGHNA, CDR2 YSLEER. The DNA of the CDR3 is TGCGCCAGCAGCCGCACGATAGCGGGGGGTACCTACGAGCAGTACTTC. Translation gives CASSRTIAGGTYEQYF.

This clone was observed once. This chain joins TRBV11-2 and TRBJ2-7, with D perhaps matching TRBD2 (6 bases). The V gene lost 1 base and the J gene lost 5 bases, with 12 bases spanning the gap. Germline CDR1 and CDR2: SGHAT and FQNNGV. The CDR3 has 14 amino acids. The CDR3 region is CASSLVTSTHEQYF. Written as DNA, the CDR3 is TGTGCCAGCAGCTTAGTGACTAGTACCCACGAGCAGTACTTC.